The T cell receptor (beta chain) under discussion was sequenced for a study of T cells after posttransplantation cyclophosphamide. Here immunoSEQ multiplex PCR was the method, and the copy in TCRdb shows in-frame clones only, minus some. The repertoire holds tens of thousands of clones, over 75% seen once, with roughly 8.1% in the top ten. A marrow graft followed busulfan-fludarabine conditioning, with cyclophosphamide on days +3 and +4. CDR1 is SGHNT, CDR2 YYREEE, per germline (reference sequence). CDR3 length equals 16 residues. J lost 1 base, V lost 3 bases, and 7 bases had no gene match. The clonotype originates from a female patient between 35 and 55 years old who received an allogeneic stem cell transplant from a related donor, was CMV-positive, and had no GVHD. These T cells may partly come from the graft donor. The material was CD4+ T cells sorted from blood, obtained approximately 1,900 days after a stem cell transplant with posttransplant cyclophosphamide. The V call is TRBV5-4, the J call TRBJ2-5; 9 bases are shared with TRBD2. Here the CDR3 DNA reads TGTGCCAGCAGCTCTTTAGCGGGGGCTCTCCAAGAGACCCAGTACTTC. The encoded protein is CASSSLAGALQETQYF.